The sequence of this TCR beta chain was determined in a study of T cell repertoires in cytomegalovirus infection. Looking at the study overall: Recently described HLA-C-restricted plus well-studied HLA-B-restricted CMV epitopes were used. Study-level points and caveats: Across the ex vivo response, the dominant clonotypes were HLA-C-restricted CMV-specific TCR beta clonotypes. Individuals carrying CMV plus the relevant HLA were identified by cumulative frequency of public TCR beta families.

Using its own MiXCR run on the reads, TCRdb lists one record per CDR3 protein. This table holds 200,000 to 250,000 distinct CDR3 sequences, less than 50% found once. CDR3 length: 13 amino acids. CDR1 and CDR2 (germline): SEHNR, FQNEAQ (reference sequence). V was cut by 7 bases and J by 3 bases, with 10 bases left in between. This clonotype was found many times. What it binds is not known. The J gene is TRBJ1-5, the V gene TRBV7-9; maybe TRBD1 (5 bases). The TCR sequence derives from a human donor in good health (CMV status not recorded). Some clones in this sample may be carry-over from other donors' samples. The starting material was CD8+ T cells from cultured PBMCs, obtained from culture after CMV antigen stimulation. In nucleotides, the CDR3 is TGTGCCAGCAACCAGGGATTCAATCAGCCCCAGCATTTT. Protein product: CASNQGFNQPQHF.